This T cell receptor beta chain was observed in a study of cytomegalovirus exposure and HLA in healthy donors. The CDR3 totals 15 residues. Germline assignment: CDR1 SGHRS and CDR2 YFSETQ. The ends lost 0 bases at V and 7 bases at J; junction bases unmatched: 8. The PCR contained 60 Vbeta and 13 Jbeta primers. TCRdb's table, derived via immunoSEQ multiplex PCR, lists solely in-frame clones and lacks some. In the table there are about 170,000 clones, approximately 82% of which are singletons. The TCR was taken from a male donor in good health and CMV-seronegative. The J gene is TRBJ2-7, the V gene TRBV5-1; 9 nucleotides agree with TRBD1. Material for sequencing was PBMCs. The CDR3 here is CASSLVQGATGEQYF. For the CDR3, the DNA is TGCGCCAGCAGCTTGGTACAGGGGGCTACGGGGGAGCAGTACTTC.